This entry lists 2 T cell receptor beta chains sequenced from one sample in a study of identical twins. MiXCR, run by TCRdb on the 5' RACE reads, gives a single entry per CDR3 protein. The sample yields around 500,000 distinct CDR3 sequences, more than 13% seen once. The same sample was also used in a study of yellow fever vaccine responses in identical twins.

The material sequenced was CD4+ T cells sorted from blood. The receptors stem from a woman between 18 and 29 years old in good health.

There are a few counts of this clonotype. The V and J genes are TRBV7-9 and TRBJ2-1; 8 bases fit TRBD1. Germline values: CDR1 SEHNR, CDR2 FQNEAQ (reference sequence). The V segment lost 4 bases and the J segment 1 base; nucleotides outside the gene matches: 6. The CDR3 has 16 residues. The CDR3 sequence is CASSSPTGASYNEQFF. The CDR3 nucleotides are TGTGCCAGCAGCTCACCGACAGGGGCGTCCTACAATGAGCAGTTCTTC.

This clonotype turned up a few times. The V and J genes are TRBV5-1 and TRBJ2-1, with D possibly called TRBD1 or TRBD2 (5 bases each). Trimming cost V 6 bases and J 7 bases, with 17 bases left between them. CDR1 and CDR2 from the germline V gene are SGHRS and YFSETQ. The CDR3 contains 14 residues. The CDR3 loop reads CASTGLPQGNEQFF. In nucleotides, the CDR3 is TGCGCCAGCACGGGGCTACCCCAAGGAAATGAGCAGTTCTTC.